This record covers a single T cell receptor (beta chain). The sample originates from a study of T cell responses to AZD1222 COVID-19 vaccine. Profiling relied on immunoSEQ multiplex PCR, and the TCRdb table lists in-frame clones only, not all of them. This table holds 100,000 to 150,000 clones, roughly 91% found once. The sequence was obtained from an adult who received the AZD1222 COVID-19 vaccine. The sequencing used peripheral blood, collected 28 days after the second AZD1222 dose.

Written as DNA, the CDR3 is TGTGCCAGCAGCTTACCGGGTACCTACGAGCAGTACTTC. It yields the protein CASSLPGTYEQYF. V gene TRBV5-4 combines with J gene TRBJ2-7; D call uncertain. Germline CDR1 SGHNT, CDR2 YYREEE (reference sequence). This CDR3 contains 13 residues. The V end was cut by 2 bases, the J end by 2 bases, with 8 bases between.